The rows below give T cell receptor beta chains drawn from one sample of a study of blood T cell repertoires in COVID-19. Clones were sequenced by immunoSEQ multiplex PCR, and TCRdb holds only the in-frame ones, with some missing. The profile shows 95,000 to 110,000 clones, about 80% of them singletons. The sample comprised peripheral blood. These receptors came from a woman of 80 years or more with active or convalescent COVID-19. Each CDR3 is given with its conserved first and last residue. The D gene is left open where the match is weak. Clone size is not always given. Where it is, it says once, few, many or a class for expanded clones.

CDR3 protein: CASTAQGIVLEQYF; CDR3 DNA: TGTGCCAGCACGGCACAGGGGATCGTTTTGGAGCAGTACTTC; V gene: TRBV6-4; D gene: TRBD1; J gene: TRBJ2-7; clone size: -
CDR3 protein: CASSSGQGVPYEQYF; CDR3 DNA: TGTGCCAGCAGCTCCGGACAGGGAGTTCCCTACGAGCAGTACTTC; V gene: TRBV5-5; D gene: TRBD1; J gene: TRBJ2-7; clone size: -
CDR3 protein: CASSLGYRGSGRETQYF; CDR3 DNA: TGTGCCAGCAGCTTAGGGTACAGGGGCTCCGGGCGGGAGACCCAGTACTTC; V gene: TRBV7-9; D gene: TRBD1; J gene: TRBJ2-5; clone size: -
CDR3 protein: CASSRSGGSYNEQFF; CDR3 DNA: TGTGCCAGCAGCAGGTCGGGAGGTTCCTACAATGAGCAGTTCTTC; V gene: TRBV2; D gene: TRBD2; J gene: TRBJ2-1; clone size: -
CDR3 protein: CASSLRTGEGANTF; CDR3 DNA: TGCGCCAGCAGCTTGCGAACAGGGGAAGGTGCTAACACCTTC; V gene: TRBV5-1; D gene: TRBD1; J gene: TRBJ1-2; clone size: -
CDR3 protein: CASSQYLAGIYEQYF; CDR3 DNA: TGTGCCAGCAGCCAATACCTAGCGGGTATCTACGAGCAGTACTTC; V gene: TRBV14; D gene: TRBD2; J gene: TRBJ2-7; clone size: -
CDR3 protein: CASSPAGGEYGYTF; CDR3 DNA: TGTGCCAGCAGCCCTGCTGGGGGGGAGTATGGCTACACCTTC; V gene: TRBV5-4; D gene: -; J gene: TRBJ1-2; clone size: -
CDR3 protein: CASSYSSPRAEAFF; CDR3 DNA: TGTGCCAGCAGTTATTCCTCGCCCAGGGCTGAAGCTTTCTTT; V gene: TRBV6-5; D gene: -; J gene: TRBJ1-1; clone size: -
CDR3 protein: CASSPGGRGISPLHF; CDR3 DNA: TGTGCCAGCAGCCCAGGGGGTAGGGGAATTTCACCCCTCCACTTT; V gene: TRBV27; D gene: TRBD1; J gene: TRBJ1-6; clone size: few
CDR3 protein: CASSLATNTEAFF; CDR3 DNA: TGCGCCAGCAGCTTAGCAACGAACACTGAAGCTTTCTTT; V gene: TRBV5-1; D gene: -; J gene: TRBJ1-1; clone size: -
CDR3 protein: CASSQGIGATNEKLFF; CDR3 DNA: TGTGCCAGCAGCCAAGGTATCGGGGCAACTAATGAAAAACTGTTTTTT; V gene: TRBV3-1/TRBV3-2; D gene: -; J gene: TRBJ1-4; clone size: -
CDR3 protein: CASSPETASGRPEQFF; CDR3 DNA: TGTGCTAGCAGCCCCGAGACGGCTAGCGGGAGGCCCGAGCAGTTCTTC; V gene: TRBV7-7; D gene: TRBD2; J gene: TRBJ2-1; clone size: large
CDR3 protein: CASSLGGLAGVQNEQFF; CDR3 DNA: TGCGCCAGCAGCTTGGGGGGACTAGCGGGAGTACAGAATGAGCAGTTCTTC; V gene: TRBV5-1; D gene: TRBD2; J gene: TRBJ2-1; clone size: -
CDR3 protein: CASSSSSYEQYF; CDR3 DNA: -; V gene: TRBV28; D gene: -; J gene: TRBJ2-7; clone size: -
CDR3 protein: CASGQETHYEQYF; CDR3 DNA: TGTGCCAGCGGACAGGAGACCCACTACGAGCAGTACTTC; V gene: TRBV28; D gene: TRBD1; J gene: TRBJ2-7; clone size: -
CDR3 protein: CATQTGSVYNEQFF; CDR3 DNA: TGCGCCACGCAGACAGGGTCTGTCTACAATGAGCAGTTCTTC; V gene: TRBV10-2; D gene: TRBD1; J gene: TRBJ2-1; clone size: -
CDR3 protein: CASSLLTFKGKGSYEQYF; CDR3 DNA: TGTGCCAGCAGCCTACTCACCTTCAAGGGGAAAGGATCCTACGAGCAGTACTTC; V gene: TRBV28; D gene: -; J gene: TRBJ2-7; clone size: -
CDR3 protein: CASSLSGFTEAFF; CDR3 DNA: TGTGCCAGCAGCTTATCCGGGTTCACTGAAGCTTTCTTT; V gene: TRBV5-6; D gene: -; J gene: TRBJ1-1; clone size: -
CDR3 protein: CASSLDSNSPLHF; CDR3 DNA: TGTGCCAGCAGCTTAGACAGTAATTCACCCCTCCACTTT; V gene: TRBV7-2; D gene: -; J gene: TRBJ1-6; clone size: few
CDR3 protein: CASSLRQVGNTEAFF; CDR3 DNA: TGTGCCAGCAGCTTACGGCAGGTCGGGAACACTGAAGCTTTCTTT; V gene: TRBV7-2; D gene: -; J gene: TRBJ1-1; clone size: -
CDR3 protein: CASSWTGSNQPQHF; CDR3 DNA: TGTGCCAGCAGTTGGACAGGGTCTAATCAGCCCCAGCATTTT; V gene: TRBV6-5; D gene: TRBD1; J gene: TRBJ1-5; clone size: -
CDR3 protein: CASSLEGQGLRGYTF; CDR3 DNA: TGTGCCAGCAGCTTGGAGGGACAGGGGTTGCGGGGCTACACCTTC; V gene: TRBV5-4; D gene: TRBD1; J gene: TRBJ1-2; clone size: -
CDR3 protein: CAWSVRGDEAFF; CDR3 DNA: TGTGCCTGGAGTGTACGGGGGGATGAAGCTTTCTTT; V gene: TRBV30; D gene: -; J gene: TRBJ1-1; clone size: -
CDR3 protein: CASAPTPGTKEKLFF; CDR3 DNA: TGTGCCAGCGCCCCAACGCCGGGGACTAAGGAAAAACTGTTTTTT; V gene: TRBV2; D gene: -; J gene: TRBJ1-4; clone size: -
CDR3 protein: CASSSRQGANTEAFF; CDR3 DNA: TGTGCCAGCAGCAGTCGACAGGGGGCGAACACTGAAGCTTTCTTT; V gene: TRBV2; D gene: TRBD1; J gene: TRBJ1-1; clone size: -
CDR3 protein: CSVGYGVEQYF; CDR3 DNA: TGCAGCGTTGGATACGGTGTCGAGCAGTACTTC; V gene: TRBV29-1; D gene: -; J gene: TRBJ2-7; clone size: -
CDR3 protein: CASSTSSGSRTDTQYF; CDR3 DNA: TGTGCCAGCAGTACATCTAGCGGTTCCCGCACAGATACGCAGTATTTT; V gene: TRBV28; D gene: TRBD2; J gene: TRBJ2-3; clone size: -
CDR3 protein: CASSFLGDSYEQYF; CDR3 DNA: TGTGCCAGCAGCTTCCTGGGGGACTCATACGAGCAGTACTTC; V gene: TRBV7-9; D gene: -; J gene: TRBJ2-7; clone size: -
CDR3 protein: CASSVGTGGSGGNTIYF; CDR3 DNA: TGTGCCAGCAGCGTAGGAACAGGGGGCTCAGGAGGAAACACCATATATTTT; V gene: TRBV9; D gene: TRBD1; J gene: TRBJ1-3; clone size: few